This T cell receptor beta chain was identified during a study of cytomegalovirus exposure and HLA in healthy donors. Notes on the study in general: Later analysis suggested most CMV-associated TCR beta chains were HLA-restricted. Among donors in an Asian-associated ancestry cluster, a later analysis reportedly found fewer N-insertions than the roughly 700-donor mean. Association of a missense DCLRE1C variant with TCR beta V- and J-gene trimming was reported in a later analysis. The study recorded fewer than 200 TCR beta chains that were cytomegalovirus-associated.

Turning to this clone: Antigen specificity is unknown.

The PCR employed 60 Vbeta primers together with 13 Jbeta primers. The table came from immunoSEQ multiplex PCR; TCRdb's copy has only in-frame clones and leaves some out. Here the sample spans around 150,000 clones, more than 70% being singletons. Per germline, CDR1 SEHNR and CDR2 FQNEAQ (reference sequence). Trimming cost V 6 bases and J 11 bases; bases outside gene matches: 8. The CDR3 contains 12 residues. The chain is built from TRBV7-9 and TRBJ2-3; TRBD2 aligns across 7 bases. This clonotype was sampled from a man younger than 35 in good health and CMV-seropositive. Source material: PBMCs. The CDR3 nucleotides read TGTGCCAGCAGACTTGGGGGGGAAGGGCAGTATTTT. Translating it yields CASRLGGEGQYF.